The 27 T cell receptor beta chains reported below all come from one sample, sequenced in a study of human T cells and chemical hapten exposure. TCRdb fed the RACE reads into MiXCR, producing one record per CDR3 protein. The sample includes about 110,000 distinct CDR3 sequences, roughly 12% of them seen just once. Time point of the sample: pre-sensitization, week 0. The treatment here: therapeutic diphenylcyclopropenone sensitization with weekly scalp DPC. The sequenced sample was whole blood, obtained in connection with sensitization to the hapten diphenylcyclopropenone (DPC). These TCRs come from a woman aged 50 to 60 with alopecia areata. Some clones in this sample may be carry-over from other donors' samples.

This sequence joins TRBV7-2 and TRBJ1-6; 10 bases agree with TRBD1. With 5 bases clipped from V and 5 bases from J, the junction kept 6 bases outside the gene matches. CDR3 size: 16 residues. Germline CDR1 is SGHTA and CDR2 is FQGNSA. The CDR3 DNA sequence: TGTGCCAGCAGCCCCCAGACAGGGGGCCATAATTCACCCCTCCACTTT. As protein: CASSPQTGGHNSPLHF.

V usage is TRBV3-1 and J usage is TRBJ1-1, with a weak D call TRBD1 (5 bases). V lost 5 bases and J 1 base, leaving 14 bases between the germline ends. The CDR3 runs 15 residues. Per the germline V gene, CDR1 is LGHDT and CDR2 is YNNKEL (reference sequence). The CDR3 protein is CASSKGVVGNTEAFF. The CDR3 bases are TGTGCCAGCAGCAAAGGGGTAGTCGGGAACACTGAAGCTTTCTTT.

This clonotype was observed many times. The rearrangement joins TRBV7-6 to TRBJ2-3; 9 bases line up with TRBD2. Germline V gene data show CDR1 as SGHVS and CDR2 as FNYEAQ. CDR3 size: 14 residues. V was clipped by 3 bases and J by 4 bases; unmatched bases: 2. The CDR3 loop is CASSFQRGADTQYF. DNA for the CDR3: TGTGCCAGCAGCTTCCAGCGGGGGGCAGATACGCAGTATTTT.

The chain has TRBV4-1 and TRBJ2-2; D is possibly TRBD1 (5 bases). Germline V CDR1 and CDR2: MGHRA, YSYEKL. CDR3 length: 17 amino acids. V was trimmed by 1 base and J by 0 bases, leaving 12 bases between them. The CDR3 sequence: CASSQALRQSNTGELFF. The CDR3 nucleotides are TGCGCCAGCAGCCAAGCTCTGCGACAGTCGAACACCGGGGAGCTGTTTTTT.

The chain has TRBV7-2 and TRBJ1-1, with a tentative D call TRBD1 (6 bases). Germline lookup yields CDR1 SGHTA and CDR2 FQGNSA. The CDR3 contains 14 residues. V was shortened by 5 bases and J by 4 bases, with 14 bases between the two germline ends. In nucleotides, the CDR3 is TGTGCCAGCAGCCCTCAGGGGCTTAGCACTGAAGCTTTCTTT. Translating it yields CASSPQGLSTEAFF.

At least ten counts were recorded for this clonotype. CDR3 amino acids: CASSDTRARTDTQYF. DNA for the CDR3: TGTGCCAGCAGTGACACCAGGGCCCGCACAGATACGCAGTATTTT. The chain combines TRBV25-1 with TRBJ2-3; possible D gene TRBD1, 5 bases. The germline V gene has CDR1 MGHDK and CDR2 SYGVNS. The CDR3 covers 15 residues. Trimming took off 3 bases at V and 1 base at J, with 11 bases between the two ends.

This clonotype was detected ten times or more. J is TRBJ1-4 and V is TRBV19; D unresolved. Per germline, CDR1 LNHDA and CDR2 SQIVND (reference sequence). V dropped 6 bases and J dropped 8 bases, with 19 bases sitting between them. The CDR3 is 15 residues long. In nucleotides, the CDR3 is TGTGCCAGTAGCCTTAAGGGAGGCCCTTGGGAAAAACTGTTTTTT. Translated: CASSLKGGPWEKLFF.

The J gene is TRBJ2-7, the V gene TRBV20-1; 9 bases match TRBD1. Germline lookup yields CDR1 DFQATT and CDR2 SNEGSKA (reference sequence). The trim removed 6 bases at V and 4 bases at J, leaving 13 bases unmatched. CDR3 length: 15 amino acids. CDR3 sequence reads: CSAPNTGTGQYEQYF. The CDR3 DNA reads as TGCAGTGCACCGAATACCGGGACAGGGCAATACGAGCAGTACTTC.

This chain connects TRBV4-1 to TRBJ1-2; D remains unclear. This CDR3 comprises 13 residues. The V end was cut by 3 bases, the J end by 5 bases, with 10 bases between. Germline V lookup: CDR1 MGHRA, CDR2 YSYEKL. In nucleotides, the CDR3 is TGCGCCAGCAGCCATCTGACCTTATATGGCTACACCTTC. Its protein is CASSHLTLYGYTF.

This sequence joins TRBV5-1 and TRBJ2-1; maybe TRBD2 (5 bases). Germline CDR1 SGHRS, CDR2 YFSETQ. The germline V and J ends were trimmed by 4 bases and 8 bases, with 7 bases remaining between them. This CDR3 has 11 residues. The CDR3 sequence: CASSREDEQFF. The CDR3 DNA reads TGCGCCAGCAGCCGGGAAGATGAGCAGTTCTTC.

The gene calls are TRBV6-6 and TRBJ2-7, with a weak D call TRBD1 (6 bases). Germline V gene lookup returns CDR1 MNHNY and CDR2 SVGAGI (reference sequence). Trimming removed 6 bases from V and 4 bases from J, with 10 bases in between. The CDR3 is 12 residues long. CDR3 amino acids: CASREQGYEQYF. The CDR3 DNA reads TGTGCCAGCAGGGAACAGGGATACGAGCAGTACTTC.

This chain joins TRBV7-2 and TRBJ2-5; the match to TRBD1 covers 7 bases. The CDR3 runs to 17 residues. V was clipped by 5 bases and J by 0 bases; unmatched bases: 12. From germline, CDR1 is SGHTA and CDR2 FQGNSA. CDR3 sequence: CASSRLSGTVNQETQYF. The CDR3, as DNA: TGTGCCAGCAGCCGTCTATCCGGGACAGTGAACCAAGAGACCCAGTACTTC.

The rearrangement links TRBV29-1 to TRBJ2-2, with 8 positions matching TRBD2. V trimming: 6 bases; J trimming: 3 bases; junction bases outside the gene matches: 6. CDR1 is SQVTM and CDR2 is ANQGSEA in the germline V gene. The length of the CDR3 is 14 residues. The CDR3 nucleotides are TGCAGCGTCCGGACTAGCTGGGACACCGGGGAGCTGTTTTTT. As protein: CSVRTSWDTGELFF.

The sample holds a few counts of this clonotype. The V and J genes are TRBV18 and TRBJ2-5, with 7 bases aligning to TRBD1. V shed 3 bases, J shed 4 bases, and the junction held 11 bases outside the gene matches. This CDR3 comprises 16 residues. CDR1 is KGHSH and CDR2 is LQKENI in the germline V gene. CDR3 sequence reads: CASSPPGQPFAETQYF. The DNA of the CDR3 is TGTGCCAGCTCACCGCCGGGACAGCCCTTCGCAGAGACCCAGTACTTC.

The genes are TRBV5-8 and TRBJ2-7; no definite D call. The germline V and J ends were trimmed by 6 bases and 9 bases, with 16 bases remaining between them. The germline CDR1 and CDR2 sequences are SGHTS and YDEGEE. The CDR3 extends over 12 amino acids. The DNA for the CDR3 is TGTGCCAGCACCCTGGAAAGCCCGGGGCAGTACTTC. It encodes CASTLESPGQYF.

The sample holds many counts of this clonotype. V is TRBV24-1 and J is TRBJ1-2; 10 positions match TRBD1. J gave up 3 bases and V 3 bases, and 9 bases lay outside the gene matches. The CDR3 runs to 17 residues. Germline V gives CDR1 KGHDR, CDR2 SFDVKD. CDR3 in DNA: TGTGCCACCAGTGATAACCGGGACAGGGGAACTTACTATGGCTACACCTTC. Its translation: CATSDNRDRGTYYGYTF.

This clonotype was detected many times. The rearrangement links TRBV18 to TRBJ1-2; 8 nucleotides agree with TRBD1. J gave up 4 bases and V 6 bases, and 7 bases lay outside the gene matches. The germline V gene has CDR1 KGHSH and CDR2 LQKENI. The CDR3 consists of 14 residues. The DNA for the CDR3 is TGTGCCAGCTCGCCAGGACAGGGCTCCTATGGCTACACCTTC. The encoded protein is CASSPGQGSYGYTF.

This clonotype occurred many times. The CDR3: CASSGLAGLQETQYF. The CDR3 DNA is TGTGCCAGTAGCGGACTAGCGGGACTTCAAGAGACCCAGTACTTC. The gene calls are TRBV19 and TRBJ2-5; 12 bases agree with TRBD2. V lost 6 bases to trimming and J lost 2 bases; unmatched junction nucleotides: 4. The germline V gene has CDR1 LNHDA and CDR2 SQIVND (reference sequence). This CDR3 is built from 15 residues. Full variable domain (remainder filled in from reference TRBV19 and TRBJ2-5): DGGITQSPKYLFRKEGQNVTLSCEQNLNHDAMYWYRQDPGQGLRLIYYSQIVNDFQKGDIAEGYSVSREKKESFPLTVTSAQKNPTAFYLCASSGLAGLQETQYFGPGTRLLVL.

This clonotype was picked up many times. The chain has TRBV14 and TRBJ2-3; D is uncertain. V lost 1 base and J lost 6, with 8 bases in between. The CDR3 totals 13 residues. Germline V lookup: CDR1 SGHDN, CDR2 FVKESK. This CDR3 is CASSQGLRDTQYF. The CDR3 region has the DNA TGTGCCAGCAGCCAAGGATTGAGGGATACGCAGTATTTT.

On this clonotype itself: This may be a read error: a much more frequent sequence differs by one nucleotide. The V gene is TRBV2, the J gene TRBJ1-5; no firm D call. Germline-derived CDR1 and CDR2 are SNHLY and FYNNEI. This CDR3 spans 12 amino acids. This chain's CDR3 is CASSDQDQPRHF. As DNA, the CDR3 is TGTGCCAGCAGTGACCAGGATCAGCCCCGGCATTTT.

The genes are TRBV5-5 and TRBJ2-1, with 7 bases fitting TRBD1. There are 20 residues in the CDR3. The germline V gene has CDR1 SGHKS and CDR2 YYEKEE (reference sequence). V dropped 4 bases and J dropped 4; count of bases not matched to a gene: 23. This CDR3 is CASSPREWDRRLTGYNEQFF. Written as DNA, the CDR3 is TGTGCCAGCAGCCCTAGAGAATGGGACAGACGACTTACGGGATACAATGAGCAGTTCTTC.

In its sample, this clonotype was seen a few times. This chain joins TRBV10-3 and TRBJ2-1; 7 bases align to TRBD2. Per the germline V gene, CDR1 is ENHRY and CDR2 is SYGVKD. Germline trimming cut 4 bases from V and 6 bases from J; bases unmatched to any gene: 9. This CDR3 has 15 residues. This CDR3 reads CAISAAGEVSNEQFF. DNA of the CDR3: TGTGCCATCAGTGCGGCGGGGGAGGTCTCCAATGAGCAGTTCTTC.

The J gene is TRBJ2-7, the V gene TRBV27; tentatively, D is TRBD1 or TRBD2 (7 bases each). The ends were cut back, 6 bases at V and 2 bases at J, with 17 bases in the middle. Germline V gene sequence: CDR1 MNHEY, CDR2 SMNVEV (reference sequence). The CDR3 extends over 15 amino acids. The CDR3, as DNA: TGTGCCAGCAGACAGGACAGGACTAGTACCTACGAGCAGTACTTC. Protein sequence: CASRQDRTSTYEQYF.

The chain carries TRBV19 and TRBJ2-3; D uncertain. The CDR3 totals 14 residues. Between the trimmed V and J ends, which lost 1 base and 6 bases, there was a span of 11 bases. CDR1 is LNHDA and CDR2 is SQIVND in the germline V gene (reference sequence). In DNA form, the CDR3 reads TGTGCCAGTAGTATAGCCGTCTCGGTGGATACGCAGTATTTT. Its protein product is CASSIAVSVDTQYF.

The V gene is TRBV5-1, the J gene TRBJ2-1; D assignment may be TRBD1 or TRBD2 (5 bases each). Deletions cut 4 bases from V and 1 base from J, with 15 bases between. CDR3 length: 16 residues. Germline-derived CDR1 and CDR2 are SGHRS and YFSETQ. The CDR3 loop reads CASSPRQGGSYNEQFF. In nucleotides, the CDR3 is TGCGCCAGCAGCCCTCGTCAGGGCGGGTCCTACAATGAGCAGTTCTTC.

This clonotype occurred many times. The chain couples TRBV2 to TRBJ2-1; TRBD2 matches at 8 bases. Per the germline V gene, CDR1 is SNHLY and CDR2 is FYNNEI. With V trimmed by 8 bases and J by 14 bases, 5 bases remained unmatched. This CDR3 region has 10 residues. The CDR3 sequence: CASGGLVEFF. The CDR3 nucleotides are TGTGCCAGCGGGGGACTAGTAGAGTTCTTC.

The chain recombines TRBV28 with TRBJ2-3; the D gene is possibly TRBD1 (5 bases). V was shortened by 3 bases and J by 10 bases, with 11 bases between the two germline ends. CDR3 length equals 12 residues. CDR1 and CDR2 (germline): MDHEN, SYDVKM. The DNA for the CDR3 is TGTGCCAGCAGTTTGGTGCAGGGCCCGCAGTATTTT. This gives the protein CASSLVQGPQYF.